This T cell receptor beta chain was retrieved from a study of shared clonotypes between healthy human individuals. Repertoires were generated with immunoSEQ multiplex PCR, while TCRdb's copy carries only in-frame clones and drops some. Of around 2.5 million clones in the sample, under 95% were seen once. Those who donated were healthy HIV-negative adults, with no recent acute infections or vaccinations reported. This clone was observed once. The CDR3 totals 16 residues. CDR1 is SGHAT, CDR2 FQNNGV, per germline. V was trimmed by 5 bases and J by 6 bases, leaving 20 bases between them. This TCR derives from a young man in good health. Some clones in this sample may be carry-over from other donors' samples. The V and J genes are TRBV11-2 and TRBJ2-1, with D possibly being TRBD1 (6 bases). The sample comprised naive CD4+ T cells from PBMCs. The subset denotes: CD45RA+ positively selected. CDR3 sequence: CASSILTGKIGNEQFF. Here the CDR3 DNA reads TGTGCCAGCAGCATTCTAACAGGGAAGATAGGCAATGAGCAGTTCTTC.